This TCR beta chain was identified in a study of T-cell reconstitution after alpha-beta-depleted transplantation in children (dated by TCRdb to 2015 to 2016). In the study overall: T-cell immune reconstitution after TCRalphabeta/CD19-depleted allogeneic hematopoietic cell transplantation in children was quantitatively tracked in the study by means of TCR repertoire profiling.

Library method: PCR. The instrument was an Illumina HiSeq 2500. TCR libraries were prepared with molecular barcoding, using unique molecular identifiers to normalize TCRbeta repertoire quantification. Using fastp trimming at Q25 and MiXCR clonotype assembly, TCRdb reanalyzed the public sequencing data and kept in-frame beta chains. Entries are consolidated by CDR3 protein sequence, retaining the most common genes and DNA. The table for this sample lists about 360,000 distinct CDR3 sequences; 10% to 15% of them were counted only once. The ten biggest clones cover about 4.5% of the sample. This clonotype was seen only a few times. Its antigen is unknown. There are no base qualities to consult, and no much larger clone falls within one base. V is reduced by 2 bases and J by 3 bases, leaving a spacing of 8 bases between them. Per the germline V gene, SGHRS is the CDR1 and YFSETQ is the CDR2. The cysteine opens and the phenylalanine closes a CDR3 of 13 amino acids. The DNA shown is the 39-base CDR3, in frame from base 1.

The receptor was derived from a human donor who donated a stem cell graft to a child with Fanconi anemia. The source material was PBMCs, sampled from the stem cell graft. The chain is made from TRBV5-1 and TRBJ2-5, with the D segment identity uncertain. CDR3 loop: CASSFRYEETQYF. The DNA sequence follows: TGCGCCAGCAGCTTCCGTTATGAAGAGACCCAGTACTTC.